Below are 8 T cell receptor beta chains sequenced from a single sample in a study of blood T cell repertoires in COVID-19. The table came from immunoSEQ multiplex PCR; TCRdb's copy has only in-frame clones and leaves some out. The sample has roughly 130,000 clones; roughly 84% are singletons. The specimen sequenced was peripheral blood. The source of these receptors is a woman aged 25 to 45 who had recovered from COVID-19.

This clone came up once. CDR3 DNA: TGTGCCAGCTCAGCGGCTAGCTCCTACAATGAGCAGTTCTTC. It translates to CASSAASSYNEQFF. The chain recombines TRBV7-2 with TRBJ2-1, with a tentative D call TRBD2 (5 bases). This CDR3 spans 14 amino acids. CDR1 is SGHTA and CDR2 is FQGNSA in the germline V gene. The V and J ends lost 8 bases and 0 bases respectively, with 11 bases between them. The full variable domain, with the rest looked up from reference TRBV7-2 and TRBJ2-1, is GAGVSQSPSNKVTEKGKDVELRCDPISGHTALYWYRQSLGQGLEFLIYFQGNSAPDKSGLPSDRFSAERTGGSVSTLTIQRTQQEDSAVYLCASSAASSYNEQFFGPGTRLTVL.

This clone was seen only once. The chain uses TRBV7-8 and TRBJ1-2; 7 positions agree with TRBD1. The V gene's germline CDR1 is SGHVS and CDR2 FQNEAQ. This CDR3 contains 14 residues. V was pared by 5 bases and J by 4 bases, with 7 bases of the junction left unmatched. The CDR3 region has the DNA TGTGCCAGCAGCCCAAGGACAGGACTCTATGGCTACACCTTC. This encodes CASSPRTGLYGYTF.

The chain couples TRBV19 to TRBJ1-2; no reliable D call. CDR3 length: 16 amino acids. V was trimmed by 1 base and J by 0 bases, leaving 12 bases between them. CDR1 LNHDA and CDR2 SQIVND come from the germline V gene (reference sequence). CDR3 nucleotides: TGTGCCAGTAGTATAGGTGGCACCGCTTCTAACTATGGCTACACCTTC. This encodes CASSIGGTASNYGYTF.

The chain couples TRBV5-6 to TRBJ1-2; D might be TRBD1 (6 bases). Trimming removed 3 bases from V and 3 bases from J, with 15 bases in between. The CDR3 covers 15 residues. Germline loops: CDR1 SGHDT, CDR2 YYEEEE. The CDR3 spells CASSSTGGQYYGYTF. The CDR3, as DNA: TGTGCCAGCAGCTCGACCGGCGGACAGTACTATGGCTACACCTTC.

V gene TRBV2 combines with J gene TRBJ2-5; 12 bases agree with TRBD2. The trim removed 3 bases at V and 7 bases at J, leaving 0 bases unmatched. Germline values: CDR1 SNHLY, CDR2 FYNNEI. The CDR3 loop spans 13 amino acids. CDR3 nucleotides: TGTGCCAGCAGTGAGGGACTAGCGGGGACCCAGTACTTC. Amino acid sequence: CASSEGLAGTQYF.

V gene TRBV29-1 combines with J gene TRBJ1-1; D is ambiguous. Germline V gene data show CDR1 as SQVTM and CDR2 as ANQGSEA. The CDR3 consists of 15 residues. With 0 bases removed from V and 4 bases from J, the gap between germline ends came to 15 bases. CDR3 sequence: CSVEDLIRGSTEAFF. In nucleotides, the CDR3 is TGCAGCGTTGAAGATCTAATAAGAGGGAGCACTGAAGCTTTCTTT.

J is TRBJ1-2 and V is TRBV7-9; D unresolved. The ends were cut back, 2 bases at V and 5 bases at J, with 12 bases in the middle. This CDR3 contains 14 residues. Germline V CDR1 and CDR2: SEHNR, FQNEAQ (reference sequence). CDR3 region: CASSLSGNGYGYTF. The CDR3 DNA reads TGTGCCAGCAGCTTATCGGGGAACGGGTATGGCTACACCTTC.

The chain carries TRBV27 and TRBJ2-7, with 7 positions matching TRBD1. Unmatched junction bases numbered 12, after V lost 1 base and J lost 6 bases. In germline, CDR1 is MNHEY, CDR2 SMNVEV (reference sequence). The CDR3 is 16 amino acids. This chain's CDR3 is CASSLFPKTGRSEQYF. The CDR3, as DNA: TGTGCCAGCAGTTTATTTCCCAAGACAGGGCGGTCCGAGCAGTACTTC.